This T cell receptor beta chain derives from a study of read filtering for tumor transcriptome and immune sequencing. Every patient had bone marrow sampled while the disease was active. Trimming pared 0 bases from V and 4 bases from J, leaving 11 bases between. This CDR3 has 15 amino acids. Germline V gene sequence: CDR1 SGDLS, CDR2 YYNGEE. This clonotype was picked up many times. Molecular barcoded adaptors covering alpha/delta and beta/gamma chains were used on around 400 ng RNA. MiXCR, run by TCRdb on the reads, gives a single entry per CDR3 protein. In the table there are some 43,000 distinct CDR3 sequences, roughly 13% of which are singletons.

This rearrangement joins TRBV9 to TRBJ2-1, with D possibly being TRBD1 or TRBD2 (5 bases each). This clonotype was sampled from a donor over 35 with multiple myeloma. Sequencing used a population of CD138-negative cells sorted from bone marrow. CDR3 sequence: CASSVDGGVYNEQFF. CDR3 DNA sequence: TGTGCCAGCAGCGTAGATGGGGGAGTATACAATGAGCAGTTCTTC.